Each of the 19 T cell receptor beta chains below was sequenced from the same sample in a study of cytomegalovirus exposure and HLA in healthy donors. In the PCR, 60 Vbeta and 13 Jbeta primers were used. Clones were sequenced by immunoSEQ multiplex PCR, and TCRdb holds only the in-frame ones, with some missing. Among some 130,000 clones, approximately 80% were seen once, and the ten largest hold 4.2%. The source material was PBMCs. The receptors derive from a male donor in good health and CMV-seropositive.

This clone was recorded a few times. The chain combines TRBV7-2 with TRBJ2-5; D might be TRBD2 (6 bases). This CDR3 has 15 amino acids. Germline values: CDR1 SGHTA, CDR2 FQGNSA. Deletions cut 3 bases from V and 5 bases from J, with 16 bases between. CDR3 amino acids: CASSLYGGPPETQYF. The CDR3 DNA sequence: TGTGCCAGCAGCTTGTACGGGGGTCCCCCTGAGACCCAGTACTTC.

The V call is TRBV30, the J call TRBJ1-2; tentative D call: TRBD1 (5 bases). The V gene's germline CDR1 is GTSNPN and CDR2 SVGIG (reference sequence). The CDR3 runs 13 residues. V lost 0 bases and J lost 4, with 9 bases in between. The CDR3 loop is CAWSVRQFYGYTF. CDR3 in DNA: TGTGCCTGGAGTGTACGACAGTTCTATGGCTACACCTTC.

The chain combines TRBV19 with TRBJ2-5; possible D gene TRBD1, 5 bases. V lost 0 bases to trimming and J lost 2 bases, with 13 bases between them. Germline V lookup: CDR1 LNHDA, CDR2 SQIVND (reference sequence). This CDR3 is 16 amino acids long. This chain's CDR3 is CASSIDAGRSQETQYF. The CDR3 nucleotides are TGTGCCAGTAGTATAGATGCAGGGCGATCGCAAGAGACCCAGTACTTC.

The chain carries TRBV21-1 and TRBJ1-1; the D segment call TRBD1 is taken from the table without a DNA check. TRBV21-1 has pseudogene status. The CDR3 consists of 16 residues. The CDR3 loop reads CASTKGTGPMNTEAFF. CDR3 DNA: TGTGCCAGCACGAAGGGGACAGGGCCTATGAACACTGAAGCTTTCTTT.

This clone has just one count. The V and J genes are TRBV5-1 and TRBJ2-1; 10 bases are shared with TRBD2. The germline V gene encodes CDR1 SGHRS and CDR2 YFSETQ. Germline trimming cut 0 bases from V and 0 bases from J; bases unmatched to any gene: 12. The CDR3 contains 20 residues. The CDR3 DNA is TGCGCCAGCAGCTTGGCCGGGCTAGCGGGGGTCTCGAGCTCCTACAATGAGCAGTTCTTC. Encoded protein: CASSLAGLAGVSSSYNEQFF.

This clone was seen only once. The rearrangement uses TRBV5-4 and TRBJ2-7, with D tentatively TRBD1 (5 bases). V dropped 0 bases and J dropped 2 bases, with 9 bases sitting between them. Germline V CDR1 and CDR2: SGHNT, YYREEE (reference sequence). The CDR3 loop spans 14 amino acids. This CDR3 reads CASSLDDRTYEQYF. The CDR3 nucleotides read TGTGCCAGCAGCTTGGATGACAGAACCTACGAGCAGTACTTC.

This rearrangement joins TRBV25-1 to TRBJ2-2; no reliable D call. The length of the CDR3 is 14 residues. V was cut by 1 base and J by 4 bases, with 7 bases left in between. Germline V gene lookup returns CDR1 MGHDK and CDR2 SYGVNS. The CDR3 DNA reads TGTGCCAGCAGTGAATCGGAGAGCACCGGGGAGCTGTTTTTT. Translated, it gives CASSESESTGELFF.

This chain joins TRBV28 and TRBJ2-1, with TRBD1 as a possible D gene (6 bases). There are 15 residues in the CDR3. The V and J ends lost 6 bases and 8 bases respectively, with 20 bases between them. CDR1 is MDHEN and CDR2 is SYDVKM in the germline V gene. CDR3 in DNA: TGTGCCAGCAGACAAGACAGGTCGCGTAGGGATGAGCAGTTCTTC. Its protein product is CASRQDRSRRDEQFF. Looking up the rest from reference TRBV28 and TRBJ2-1 gives the full variable domain: DVKVTQSSRYLVKRTGEKVFLECVQDMDHENMFWYRQDPGLGLRLIYFSYDVKMKEKGDIPEGYSVSREKKERFSLILESASTNQTSMYLCASRQDRSRRDEQFFGPGTRLTVL.

The rearrangement joins TRBV25-1 to TRBJ2-3, with D possibly matching TRBD1 (5 bases). Germline loops: CDR1 MGHDK, CDR2 SYGVNS. The CDR3 extends over 13 amino acids. V lost 5 bases and J lost 5, with 11 bases in between. This chain's CDR3 is CASSWGPKDTQYF. The CDR3 DNA reads as TGTGCCAGCAGTTGGGGCCCAAAAGATACGCAGTATTTT.

This chain connects TRBV6-1 to TRBJ2-1; TRBD1 matches 8 bases. The CDR3 spans 15 residues. CDR1 is MNHNS and CDR2 is SASEGT in the germline V gene. V lost 8 bases and J lost 4; bases outside the gene matches: 10. The CDR3 loop is CASVIQGAGYNEQFF. The CDR3 DNA sequence: TGTGCCAGCGTTATCCAGGGGGCGGGATACAATGAGCAGTTCTTC.

The chain has TRBV25-1 and TRBJ2-3; 10 bases map to TRBD2. V trimming: 2 bases; J trimming: 0 bases; junction bases outside the gene matches: 2. The CDR3 is 16 amino acids. CDR1 MGHDK and CDR2 SYGVNS come from the germline V gene. The CDR3 nucleotides are TGTGCCAGCAGTGAACTACTAGCGGGAAGCACAGATACGCAGTATTTT. This codes for CASSELLAGSTDTQYF.

This clone was detected only once. This CDR3 reads CASSLGRGVDEQYF. DNA of the CDR3: TGTGCCAGCAGCTTAGGAAGGGGCGTGGACGAGCAGTACTTC. The gene calls are TRBV7-9 and TRBJ2-7; maybe TRBD1 (5 bases). This CDR3 is 14 amino acids long. The germline V gene has CDR1 SEHNR and CDR2 FQNEAQ (reference sequence). Trimming removed 1 base at V and 5 bases at J, with 12 bases between.

The chain recombines TRBV4-1 with TRBJ1-5, with TRBD1 matching over 7 bases. Germline V lookup: CDR1 MGHRA, CDR2 YSYEKL. The junction had 5 bases not matched to a gene; V was cut back by 0 bases and J by 6 bases. The CDR3 is made up of 15 amino acids. The CDR3 region is CASSQETGRSQPQHF. DNA for the CDR3: TGCGCCAGCAGCCAAGAGACAGGGCGGAGTCAGCCCCAGCATTTT.

The chain joins TRBV11-2 to TRBJ2-5, with D tentatively TRBD1 (5 bases). V lost 2 bases and J lost 5, with 12 bases in between. The CDR3 extends over 14 amino acids. Germline-derived CDR1 and CDR2 are SGHAT and FQNNGV. The CDR3: CASSLLLGPETQYF. In DNA form, the CDR3 reads TGTGCCAGCAGCTTATTGCTGGGGCCCGAGACCCAGTACTTC.

The chain carries TRBV11-2 and TRBJ2-7; D possibly corresponds to TRBD2 (5 bases). With 5 bases removed from V and 3 bases from J, the gap between germline ends came to 17 bases. This CDR3 contains 15 residues. Germline V lookup: CDR1 SGHAT, CDR2 FQNNGV. The CDR3 region is CASSPVWGVHYEQYF. Written as DNA, the CDR3 is TGTGCCAGCAGCCCCGTATGGGGAGTACACTACGAGCAGTACTTC.

The chain joins TRBV6-1 to TRBJ1-2; D possibly corresponds to TRBD1 (5 bases). V was shortened by 5 bases and J by 5 bases, with 9 bases between the two germline ends. Germline loops: CDR1 MNHNS, CDR2 SASEGT. The CDR3 is 12 amino acids. For the CDR3, the DNA is TGTGCCAGCAGTAACCCAGGGTATGGCTACACCTTC. Its protein is CASSNPGYGYTF.

The chain employs TRBV5-6 and TRBJ2-7; 7 bases align to TRBD1. The J segment lost 6 bases and the V segment lost 4 bases, leaving 4 bases of the junction unmatched. Germline values: CDR1 SGHDT, CDR2 YYEEEE. The CDR3 is 12 residues long. DNA of the CDR3: TGTGCCAGCAGCCACAGGGGTGGCGAGCAGTACTTC. It specifies CASSHRGGEQYF.

The CDR3 loop reads CSVEHSANTGELFF. The CDR3 region has the DNA TGCAGCGTTGAACATAGCGCCAACACCGGGGAGCTGTTTTTT. The rearrangement links TRBV29-1 to TRBJ2-2, with D tentatively TRBD2 (5 bases). Trimming took off 2 bases at V and 2 bases at J, with 9 bases between the two ends. CDR3 size: 14 residues. In germline, CDR1 is SQVTM, CDR2 ANQGSEA.

This clone was detected once. The J gene is TRBJ2-5, the V gene TRBV28; 14 bases fit TRBD2. Germline V CDR1 and CDR2: MDHEN, SYDVKM. J gave up 5 bases and V 4 bases, and 3 bases lay outside the gene matches. CDR3 length equals 15 residues. The CDR3 protein is CASSSGLAGVETQYF. In DNA form, the CDR3 reads TGTGCCAGCAGTTCGGGACTAGCGGGAGTTGAGACCCAGTACTTC.